This note documents a single T cell receptor (beta chain) sequence. Profiling relied on immunoSEQ multiplex PCR, and the TCRdb table lists in-frame clones only, not all of them. This sample yields over 65,000 clones, of which 90% to 95% are seen a single time; under 0.3% belongs to the top ten. This sample stems from a study of technical replicates of blood from several donors. V was trimmed by 6 bases and J by 8 bases, leaving 10 bases between them. CDR1 and CDR2 from the germline V gene are SNHLY and FYNNEI. The CDR3 consists of 11 residues. The sequenced sample was T cells isolated from PBMCs. The sequence was collected from a human donor in good health. The J gene is TRBJ1-1, the V gene TRBV2; no clear D. CDR3 in amino acids: CASRLQAEAFF. The CDR3 DNA follows: TGTGCCAGCAGACTTCAAGCAGAAGCTTTCTTT.